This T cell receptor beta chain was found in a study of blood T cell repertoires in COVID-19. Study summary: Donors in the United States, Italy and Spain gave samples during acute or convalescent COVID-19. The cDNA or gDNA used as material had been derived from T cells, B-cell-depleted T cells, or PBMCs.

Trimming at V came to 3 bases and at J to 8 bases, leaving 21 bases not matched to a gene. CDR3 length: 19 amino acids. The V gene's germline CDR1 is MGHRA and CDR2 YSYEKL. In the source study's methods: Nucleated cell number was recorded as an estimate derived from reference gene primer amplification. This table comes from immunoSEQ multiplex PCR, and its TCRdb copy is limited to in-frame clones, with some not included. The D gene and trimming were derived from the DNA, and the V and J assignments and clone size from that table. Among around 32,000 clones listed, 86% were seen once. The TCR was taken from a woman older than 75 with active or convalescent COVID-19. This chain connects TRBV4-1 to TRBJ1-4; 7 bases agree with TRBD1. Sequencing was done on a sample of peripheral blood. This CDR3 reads CASSHNSETGREVKEKLFF. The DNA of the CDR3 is TGCGCCAGCAGCCACAATTCCGAGACAGGGCGCGAGGTGAAAGAAAAACTGTTTTTT.